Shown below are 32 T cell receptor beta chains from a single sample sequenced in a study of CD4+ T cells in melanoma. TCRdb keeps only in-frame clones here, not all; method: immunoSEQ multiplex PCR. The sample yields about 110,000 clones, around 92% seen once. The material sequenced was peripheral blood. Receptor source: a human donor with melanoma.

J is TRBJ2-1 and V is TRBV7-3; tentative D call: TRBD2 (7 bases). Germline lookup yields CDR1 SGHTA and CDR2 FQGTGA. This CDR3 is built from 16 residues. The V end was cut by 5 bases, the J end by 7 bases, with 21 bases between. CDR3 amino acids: CASSVVAGAGANEQFF. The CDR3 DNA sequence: TGTGCCAGCAGCGTCGTCGCGGGGGCCGGCGCGAATGAGCAGTTCTTC.

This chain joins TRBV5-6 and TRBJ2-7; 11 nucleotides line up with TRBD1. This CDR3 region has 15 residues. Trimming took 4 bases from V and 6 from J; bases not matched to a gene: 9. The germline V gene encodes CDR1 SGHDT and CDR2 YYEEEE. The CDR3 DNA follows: TGTGCCAGCAGCAGGACCGGGACAGGGGGTACCGAGCAGTACTTC. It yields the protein CASSRTGTGGTEQYF.

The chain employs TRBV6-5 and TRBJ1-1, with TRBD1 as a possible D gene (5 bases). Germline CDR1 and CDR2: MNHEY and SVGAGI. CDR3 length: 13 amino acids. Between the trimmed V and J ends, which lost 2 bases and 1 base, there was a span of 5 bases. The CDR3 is CASSYDRNTEAFF. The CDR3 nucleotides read TGTGCCAGCAGTTACGACAGGAACACTGAAGCTTTCTTT.

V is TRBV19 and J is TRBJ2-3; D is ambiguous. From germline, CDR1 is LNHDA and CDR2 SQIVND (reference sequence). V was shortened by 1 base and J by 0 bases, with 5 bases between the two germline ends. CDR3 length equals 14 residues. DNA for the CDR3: TGTGCCAGTAGTATAGCTGCTAGCACAGATACGCAGTATTTT. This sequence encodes CASSIAASTDTQYF.

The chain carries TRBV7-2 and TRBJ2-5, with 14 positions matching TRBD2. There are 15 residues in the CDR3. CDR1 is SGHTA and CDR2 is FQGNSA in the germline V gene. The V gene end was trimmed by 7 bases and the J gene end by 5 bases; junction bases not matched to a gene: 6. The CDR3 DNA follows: TGTGCCAGCATGAGGGGACTAGCGGGAGCTGAGACCCAGTACTTC. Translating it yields CASMRGLAGAETQYF.

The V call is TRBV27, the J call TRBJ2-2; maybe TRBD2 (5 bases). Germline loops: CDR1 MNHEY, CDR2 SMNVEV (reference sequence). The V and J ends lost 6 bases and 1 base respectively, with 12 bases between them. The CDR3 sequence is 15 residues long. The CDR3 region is CASRLRGLNTGELFF. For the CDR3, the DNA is TGTGCCAGCAGGCTGAGAGGGTTGAACACCGGGGAGCTGTTTTTT.

For the CDR3, the DNA is TGTGCCACCAGCAGAAGGGGCGGGGGGGCCAATGAGCAGTTCTTC. Translated: CATSRRGGGANEQFF. The chain has TRBV15 and TRBJ2-1, with TRBD2 matching 9 bases. Looked up from germline, CDR1 is LNHNV and CDR2 is YYDKDF (reference sequence). The CDR3 has 15 amino acids. Unmatched junction bases numbered 5, after V lost 2 bases and J lost 6 bases.

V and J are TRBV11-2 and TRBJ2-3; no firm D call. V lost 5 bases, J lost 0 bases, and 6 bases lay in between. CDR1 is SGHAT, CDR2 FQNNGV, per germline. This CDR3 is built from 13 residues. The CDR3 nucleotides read TGTGCCAGCAGCACGACTAGCACAGATACGCAGTATTTT. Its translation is CASSTTSTDTQYF.

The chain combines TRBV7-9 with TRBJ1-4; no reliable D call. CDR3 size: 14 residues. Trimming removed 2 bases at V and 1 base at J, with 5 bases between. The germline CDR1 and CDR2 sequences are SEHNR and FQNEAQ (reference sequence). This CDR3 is CASSLRQTNEKLFF. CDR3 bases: TGTGCCAGCAGCTTAAGGCAAACTAATGAAAAACTGTTTTTT.

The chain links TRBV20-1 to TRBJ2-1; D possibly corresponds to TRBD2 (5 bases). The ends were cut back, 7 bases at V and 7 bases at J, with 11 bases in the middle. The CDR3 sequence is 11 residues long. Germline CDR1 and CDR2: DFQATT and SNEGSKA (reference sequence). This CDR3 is CSVGGANEQFF. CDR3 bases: TGCAGTGTTGGAGGAGCGAATGAGCAGTTCTTC.

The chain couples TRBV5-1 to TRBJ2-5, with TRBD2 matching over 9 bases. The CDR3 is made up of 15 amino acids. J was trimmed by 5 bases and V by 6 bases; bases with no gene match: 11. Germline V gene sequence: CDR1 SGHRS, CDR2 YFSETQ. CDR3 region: CASTSVAGVGETQYF. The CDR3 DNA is TGCGCCAGCACGAGTGTAGCGGGAGTGGGGGAGACCCAGTACTTC.

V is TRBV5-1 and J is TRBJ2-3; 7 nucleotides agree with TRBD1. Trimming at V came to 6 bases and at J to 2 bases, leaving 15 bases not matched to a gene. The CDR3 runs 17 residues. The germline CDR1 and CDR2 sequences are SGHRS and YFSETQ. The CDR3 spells CASNSQGGAGFTDTQYF. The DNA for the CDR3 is TGCGCCAGCAACTCACAAGGGGGCGCAGGCTTCACAGATACGCAGTATTTT.

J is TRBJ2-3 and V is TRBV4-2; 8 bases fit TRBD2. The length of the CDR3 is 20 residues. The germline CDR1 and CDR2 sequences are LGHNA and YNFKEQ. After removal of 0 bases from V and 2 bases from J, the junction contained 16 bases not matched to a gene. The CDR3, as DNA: TGTGCCAGCAGCCAAGATAATACTCGGGCAGGCGGGGGGATCACAGATACGCAGTATTTT. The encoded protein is CASSQDNTRAGGGITDTQYF.

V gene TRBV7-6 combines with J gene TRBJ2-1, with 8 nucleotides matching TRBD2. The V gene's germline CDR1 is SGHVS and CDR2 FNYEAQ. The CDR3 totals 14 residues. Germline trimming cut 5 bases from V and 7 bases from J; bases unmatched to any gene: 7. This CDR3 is CASSLSGEMNEQFF. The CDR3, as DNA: TGTGCCAGCAGCCTTAGCGGGGAAATGAATGAGCAGTTCTTC.

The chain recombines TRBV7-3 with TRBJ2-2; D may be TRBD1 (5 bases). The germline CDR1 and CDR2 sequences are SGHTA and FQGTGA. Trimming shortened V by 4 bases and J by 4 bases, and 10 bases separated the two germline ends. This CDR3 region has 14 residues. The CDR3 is CASSSTVSTGELFF. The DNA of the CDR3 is TGTGCCAGCAGCTCGACAGTTTCCACCGGGGAGCTGTTTTTT.

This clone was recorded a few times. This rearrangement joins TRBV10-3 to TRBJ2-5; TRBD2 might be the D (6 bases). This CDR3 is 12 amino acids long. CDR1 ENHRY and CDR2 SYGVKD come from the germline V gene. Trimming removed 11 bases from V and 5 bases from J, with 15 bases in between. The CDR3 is CAVGLPGETQYF. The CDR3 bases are TGTGCCGTGGGACTCCCGGGGGAGACCCAGTACTTC.

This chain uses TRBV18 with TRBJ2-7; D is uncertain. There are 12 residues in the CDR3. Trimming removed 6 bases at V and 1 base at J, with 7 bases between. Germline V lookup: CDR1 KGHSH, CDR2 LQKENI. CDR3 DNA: TGTGCCAGCTCTCCCCGATCCTACGAGCAGTACTTC. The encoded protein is CASSPRSYEQYF.

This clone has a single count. The chain's CDR3 is CASSPGPQETQYF. CDR3 sequence (DNA): TGCGCCAGCAGCCCGGGACCACAAGAGACCCAGTACTTC. The chain recombines TRBV5-1 with TRBJ2-5; TRBD1 or TRBD2 may be the D gene (5 bases each). The V end was cut by 4 bases, the J end by 2 bases, with 9 bases between. The V gene's germline CDR1 is SGHRS and CDR2 YFSETQ. CDR3 length equals 13 residues.

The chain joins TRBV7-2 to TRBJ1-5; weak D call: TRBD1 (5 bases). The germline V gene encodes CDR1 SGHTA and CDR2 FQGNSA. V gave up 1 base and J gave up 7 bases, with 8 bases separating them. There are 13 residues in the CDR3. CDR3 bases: TGTGCCAGCAGCTTAGTGGCAGGGCAGCCCCAGCATTTT. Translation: CASSLVAGQPQHF.

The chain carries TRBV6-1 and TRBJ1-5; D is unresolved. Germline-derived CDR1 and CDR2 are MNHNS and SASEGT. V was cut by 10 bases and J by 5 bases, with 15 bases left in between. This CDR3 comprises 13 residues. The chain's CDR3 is CATLRQVHQPQHF. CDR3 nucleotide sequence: TGTGCCACTCTCCGGCAGGTGCATCAGCCCCAGCATTTT.

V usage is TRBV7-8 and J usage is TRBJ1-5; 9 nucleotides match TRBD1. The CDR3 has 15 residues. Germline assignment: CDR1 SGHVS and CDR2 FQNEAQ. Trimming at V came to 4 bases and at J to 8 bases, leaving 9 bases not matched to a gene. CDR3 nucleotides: TGTGCCAGCAGCTCGCACAGGGGGCGTCTGGAGCCCCAGCATTTT. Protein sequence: CASSSHRGRLEPQHF.

The CDR3 nucleotides read TGTGCCAGCAAGGGGGTCACTGAAGCTTTCTTT. Translation gives CASKGVTEAFF. The chain uses TRBV6-5 and TRBJ1-1, with D possibly being TRBD1 (6 bases). Germline V gene sequence: CDR1 MNHEY, CDR2 SVGAGI. V lost 7 bases and J lost 4, with 7 bases in between. CDR3 length: 11 amino acids.

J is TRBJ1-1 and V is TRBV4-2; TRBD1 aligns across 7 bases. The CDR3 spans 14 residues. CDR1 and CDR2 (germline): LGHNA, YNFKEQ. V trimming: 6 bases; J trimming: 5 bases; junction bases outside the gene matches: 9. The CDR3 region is CASRKQGRGTEAFF. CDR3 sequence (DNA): TGTGCCAGCAGGAAACAGGGGAGAGGGACTGAAGCTTTCTTT.

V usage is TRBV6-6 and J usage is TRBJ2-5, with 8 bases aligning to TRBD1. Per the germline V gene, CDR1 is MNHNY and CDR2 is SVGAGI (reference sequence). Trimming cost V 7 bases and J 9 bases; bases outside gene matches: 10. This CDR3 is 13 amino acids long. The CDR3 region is CASTDRGPQAQYF. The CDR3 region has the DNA TGTGCCAGCACCGACAGGGGCCCCCAGGCCCAGTACTTC.

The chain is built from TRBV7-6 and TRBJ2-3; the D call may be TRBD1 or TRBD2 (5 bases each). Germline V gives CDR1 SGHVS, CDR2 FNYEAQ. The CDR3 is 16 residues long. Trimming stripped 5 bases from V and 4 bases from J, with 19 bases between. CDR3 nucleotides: TGTGCCAGCAGCGCGGACCGGGACCCCGGGGCAGATACGCAGTATTTT. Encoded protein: CASSADRDPGADTQYF.

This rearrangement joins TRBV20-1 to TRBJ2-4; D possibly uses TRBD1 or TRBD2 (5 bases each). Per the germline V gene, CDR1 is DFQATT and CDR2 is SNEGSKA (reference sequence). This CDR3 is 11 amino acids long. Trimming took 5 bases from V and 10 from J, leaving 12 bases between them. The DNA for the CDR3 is TGCAGTGCTCGTTTGGGGGAGATTCAGTACTTC. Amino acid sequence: CSARLGEIQYF.

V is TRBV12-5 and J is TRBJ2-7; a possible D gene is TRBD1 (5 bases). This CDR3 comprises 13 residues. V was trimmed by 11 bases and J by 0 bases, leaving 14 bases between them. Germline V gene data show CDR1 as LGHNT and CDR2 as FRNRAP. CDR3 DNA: TGTGCTTCCAGGGCCAGTTCCTCCTACGAGCAGTACTTC. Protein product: CASRASSSYEQYF. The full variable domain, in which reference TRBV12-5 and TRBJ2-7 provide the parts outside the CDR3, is DARVTQTPRHKVTEMGQEVTMRCQPILGHNTVFWYRQTMMQGLELLAYFRNRAPLDDSGMPKDRFSAEMPDATLATLKIQPSEPRDSAVYFCASRASSSYEQYFGPGTRLTVT.

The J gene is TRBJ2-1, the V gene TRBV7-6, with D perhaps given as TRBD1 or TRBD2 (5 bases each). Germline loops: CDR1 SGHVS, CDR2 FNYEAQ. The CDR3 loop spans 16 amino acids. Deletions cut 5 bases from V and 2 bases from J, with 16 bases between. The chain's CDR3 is CASSLGTQGPYNEQFF. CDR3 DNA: TGTGCCAGCAGCCTCGGGACCCAAGGTCCCTACAATGAGCAGTTCTTC.

The CDR3 reads CASSLAAAYEQYF. The CDR3 region has the DNA TGTGCCAGCAGTTTGGCAGCCGCCTACGAGCAGTACTTC. The chain employs TRBV27 and TRBJ2-7; no clear D. Trimming left V 3 bases short and J 2 bases short, with 8 bases between. The length of the CDR3 is 13 residues. Germline V lookup: CDR1 MNHEY, CDR2 SMNVEV (reference sequence).

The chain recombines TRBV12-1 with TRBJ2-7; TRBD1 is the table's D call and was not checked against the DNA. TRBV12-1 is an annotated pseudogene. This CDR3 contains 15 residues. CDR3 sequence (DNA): TGTGCCAGCAGCCACTTCGGGACAGGGGACCACGAGCAGTACTTC. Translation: CASSHFGTGDHEQYF.

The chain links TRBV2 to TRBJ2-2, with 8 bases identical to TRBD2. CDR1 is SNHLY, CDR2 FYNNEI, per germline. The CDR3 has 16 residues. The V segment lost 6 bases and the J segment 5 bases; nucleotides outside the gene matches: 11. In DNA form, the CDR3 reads TGTGCCAGCAGGGGAGCGGGGGCAGGGTATACCGGGGAGCTGTTTTTT. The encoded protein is CASRGAGAGYTGELFF.

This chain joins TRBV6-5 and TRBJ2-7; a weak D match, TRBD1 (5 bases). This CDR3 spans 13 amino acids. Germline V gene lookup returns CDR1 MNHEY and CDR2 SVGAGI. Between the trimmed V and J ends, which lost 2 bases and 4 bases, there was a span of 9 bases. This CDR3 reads CASSYGQLYEQYF. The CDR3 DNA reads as TGTGCCAGCAGTTACGGACAACTATACGAGCAGTACTTC.